Detailed here is one T cell receptor (beta chain). These data come from a study of T cell changes during pregnancy in multiple sclerosis. Clones were sequenced by immunoSEQ multiplex PCR, and TCRdb holds only the in-frame ones, with some missing. The sample includes approximately 99,000 clones, 80% to 95% of them seen just once. Sequencing used peripheral blood, obtained after pregnancy. This clonotype was sampled from a female donor with multiple sclerosis, enrolled in a pregnancy study.

The CDR3 DNA reads TGTGCCAGCAGTTTATTCGGCCAGGGAATCGATCAGCCCCAGCATTTT. This sequence encodes CASSLFGQGIDQPQHF. The chain recombines TRBV28 with TRBJ1-5, with D tentatively TRBD1 (5 bases). Germline V lookup: CDR1 MDHEN, CDR2 SYDVKM. This CDR3 comprises 16 residues. V lost 1 base and J 5 bases, leaving 15 bases between the germline ends.